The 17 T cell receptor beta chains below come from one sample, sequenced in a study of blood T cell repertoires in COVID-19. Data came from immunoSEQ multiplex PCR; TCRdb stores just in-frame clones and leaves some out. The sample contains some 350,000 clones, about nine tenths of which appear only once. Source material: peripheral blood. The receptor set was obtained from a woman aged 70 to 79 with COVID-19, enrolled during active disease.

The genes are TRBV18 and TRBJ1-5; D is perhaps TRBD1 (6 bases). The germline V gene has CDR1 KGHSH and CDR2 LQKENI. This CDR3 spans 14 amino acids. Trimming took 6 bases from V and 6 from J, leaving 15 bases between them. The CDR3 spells CASSLNRAGQPQHF. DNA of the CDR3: TGTGCCAGCTCCCTAAACAGGGCTGGTCAGCCCCAGCATTTT.

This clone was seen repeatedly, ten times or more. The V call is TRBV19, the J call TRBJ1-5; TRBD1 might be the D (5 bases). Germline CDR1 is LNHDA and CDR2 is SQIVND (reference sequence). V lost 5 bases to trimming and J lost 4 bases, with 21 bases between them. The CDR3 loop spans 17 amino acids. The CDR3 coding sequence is TGTGCCAGTAGTTCTGGGGAGGGGCCCGGAGTGAATCAGCCCCAGCATTTT. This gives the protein CASSSGEGPGVNQPQHF.

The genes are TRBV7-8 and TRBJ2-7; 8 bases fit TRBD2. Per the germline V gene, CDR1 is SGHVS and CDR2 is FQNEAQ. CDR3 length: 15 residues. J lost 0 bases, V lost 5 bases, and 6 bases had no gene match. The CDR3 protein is CASSPRTSRSYEQYF. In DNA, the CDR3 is TGTGCCAGCAGCCCAAGGACTAGCCGCTCCTACGAGCAGTACTTC.

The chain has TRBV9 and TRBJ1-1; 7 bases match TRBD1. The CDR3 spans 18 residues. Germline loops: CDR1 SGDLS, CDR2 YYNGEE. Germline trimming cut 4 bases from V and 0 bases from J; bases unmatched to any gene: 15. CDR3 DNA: TGTGCCAGCAGCCCCAGACGTGGGACAGTCGGGTTGAACACTGAAGCTTTCTTT. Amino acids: CASSPRRGTVGLNTEAFF.

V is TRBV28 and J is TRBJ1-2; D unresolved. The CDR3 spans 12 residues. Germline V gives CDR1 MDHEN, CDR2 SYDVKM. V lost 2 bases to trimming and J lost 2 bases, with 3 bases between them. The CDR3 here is CASSLGNYGYTF. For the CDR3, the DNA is TGTGCCAGCAGTTTAGGCAACTATGGCTACACCTTC.

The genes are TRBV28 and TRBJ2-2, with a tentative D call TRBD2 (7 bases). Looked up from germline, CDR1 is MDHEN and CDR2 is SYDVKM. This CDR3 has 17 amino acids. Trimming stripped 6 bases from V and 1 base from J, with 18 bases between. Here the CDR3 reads CASSQLRGTRNTGELFF. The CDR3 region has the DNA TGTGCCAGCAGCCAATTGCGGGGGACACGGAACACCGGGGAGCTGTTTTTT.

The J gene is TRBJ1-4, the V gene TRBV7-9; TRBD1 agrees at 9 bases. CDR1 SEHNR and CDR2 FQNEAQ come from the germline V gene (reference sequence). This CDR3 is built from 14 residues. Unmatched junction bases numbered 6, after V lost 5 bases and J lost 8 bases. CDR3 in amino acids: CASSRGTGREKLFF. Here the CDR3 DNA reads TGTGCCAGCAGCCGCGGGACAGGGAGAGAAAAACTGTTTTTT.

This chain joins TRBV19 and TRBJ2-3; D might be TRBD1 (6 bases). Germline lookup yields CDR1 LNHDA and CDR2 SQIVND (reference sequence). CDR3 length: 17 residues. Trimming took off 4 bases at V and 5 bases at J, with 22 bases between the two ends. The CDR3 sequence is CASSTSDSWASGDTQYF. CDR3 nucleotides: TGTGCCAGTAGTACCTCGGACAGCTGGGCATCAGGAGATACGCAGTATTTT.

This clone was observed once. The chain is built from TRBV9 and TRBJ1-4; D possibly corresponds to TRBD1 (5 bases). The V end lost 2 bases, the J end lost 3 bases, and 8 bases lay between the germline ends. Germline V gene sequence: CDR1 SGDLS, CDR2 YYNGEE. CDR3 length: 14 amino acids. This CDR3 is CASSVAGPNEKLFF. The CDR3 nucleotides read TGTGCCAGCAGCGTGGCAGGGCCTAATGAAAAACTGTTTTTT.

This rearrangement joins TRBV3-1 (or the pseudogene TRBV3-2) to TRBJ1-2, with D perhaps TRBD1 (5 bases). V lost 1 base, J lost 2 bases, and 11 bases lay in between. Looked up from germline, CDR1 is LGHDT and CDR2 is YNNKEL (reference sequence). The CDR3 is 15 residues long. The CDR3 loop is CASSQGMGGNYGYTF. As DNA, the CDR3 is TGTGCCAGCAGCCAAGGTATGGGGGGGAACTATGGCTACACCTTC.

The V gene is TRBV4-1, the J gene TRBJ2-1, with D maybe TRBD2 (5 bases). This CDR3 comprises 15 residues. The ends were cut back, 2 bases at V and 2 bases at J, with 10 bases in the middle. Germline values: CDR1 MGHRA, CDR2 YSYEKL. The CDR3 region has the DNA TGCGCCAGCAGCCAATTGACGGGGACCTACAATGAGCAGTTCTTC. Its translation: CASSQLTGTYNEQFF.

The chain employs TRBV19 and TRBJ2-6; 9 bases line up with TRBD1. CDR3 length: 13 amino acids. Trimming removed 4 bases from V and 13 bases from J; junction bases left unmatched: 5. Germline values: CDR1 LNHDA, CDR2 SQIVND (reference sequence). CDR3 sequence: CASSSRDRDVLTF. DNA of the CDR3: TGTGCCAGTAGTAGCCGGGACAGGGATGTCCTGACTTTC. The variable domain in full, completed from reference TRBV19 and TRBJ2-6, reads DGGITQSPKYLFRKEGQNVTLSCEQNLNHDAMYWYRQDPGQGLRLIYYSQIVNDFQKGDIAEGYSVSREKKESFPLTVTSAQKNPTAFYLCASSSRDRDVLTFGAGSRLTVL.

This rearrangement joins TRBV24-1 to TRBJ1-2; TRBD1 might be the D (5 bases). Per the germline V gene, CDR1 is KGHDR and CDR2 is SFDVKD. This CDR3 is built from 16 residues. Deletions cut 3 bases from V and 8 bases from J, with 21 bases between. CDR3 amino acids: CATSDGGGDSRRGYTF. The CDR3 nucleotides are TGTGCCACCAGTGATGGGGGGGGTGACTCCCGACGGGGCTACACCTTC.

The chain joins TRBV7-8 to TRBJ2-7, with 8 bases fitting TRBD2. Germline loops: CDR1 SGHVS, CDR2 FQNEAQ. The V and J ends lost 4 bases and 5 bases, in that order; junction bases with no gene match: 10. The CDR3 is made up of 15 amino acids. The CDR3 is CASSSGERGLDEQYF. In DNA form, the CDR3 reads TGTGCCAGCAGCTCGGGGGAGCGGGGGCTCGACGAGCAGTACTTC. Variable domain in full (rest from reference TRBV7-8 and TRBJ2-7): GAGVSQSPRYKVAKRGQDVALRCDPISGHVSLFWYQQALGQGPEFLTYFQNEAQLDKSGLPSDRFFAERPEGSVSTLKIQRTQQEDSAVYLCASSSGERGLDEQYFGPGTRLTVT.

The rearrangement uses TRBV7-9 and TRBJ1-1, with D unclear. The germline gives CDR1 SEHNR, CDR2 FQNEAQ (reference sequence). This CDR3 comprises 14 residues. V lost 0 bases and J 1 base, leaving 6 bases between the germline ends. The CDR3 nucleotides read TGTGCCAGCAGCTTAGCGGTACAGAACACTGAAGCTTTCTTT. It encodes CASSLAVQNTEAFF.

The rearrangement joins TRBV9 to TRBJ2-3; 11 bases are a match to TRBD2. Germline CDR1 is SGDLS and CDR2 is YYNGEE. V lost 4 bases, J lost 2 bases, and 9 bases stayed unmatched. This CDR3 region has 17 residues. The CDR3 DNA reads TGTGCCAGCAGCTCCCTGACTAGCGGGGAGATCACAGATACGCAGTATTTT. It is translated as CASSSLTSGEITDTQYF.

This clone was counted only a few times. The CDR3 region has the DNA TGTGCCAGCAGCTTCGGGGAGGGAGCTTTCTTT. Its translation is CASSFGEGAFF. The chain carries TRBV11-2 and TRBJ1-1; D uncertain. The CDR3 has 11 amino acids. Trimming removed 3 bases at V and 10 bases at J, with 9 bases between. Germline values: CDR1 SGHAT, CDR2 FQNNGV.